Listed here is a single T cell receptor beta chain. The source of the sample is a study of blood T cell repertoires in COVID-19. Study summary: Sites across the United States, Italy and Spain contributed samples from acute and convalescent COVID-19. Sources were T cells, B-cell-depleted T cells, or PBMCs; the material itself was cDNA or gDNA.

The CDR3 spans 16 residues. In germline, CDR1 is SGHDT, CDR2 YYEEEE. Trimming stripped 4 bases from V and 1 base from J, with 15 bases between. Original analysis: Using reference gene primer amplification, nucleated cell counts were estimated. Profiling relied on immunoSEQ multiplex PCR, and the TCRdb table lists in-frame clones only, not all of them. For V, J and clone size, that table is used; D and trimming come from the DNA. The table records 140,000 to 150,000 clones, around 84% of them present only once. Sequences were obtained from peripheral blood. The chain has TRBV5-6 and TRBJ2-4; a possible D gene is TRBD1 (6 bases). The receptor comes from a human donor in a cohort sampled during active COVID-19. The CDR3 is CASSPTTGLAKNIQYF. The CDR3 DNA reads as TGTGCCAGCAGCCCAACAACAGGGTTGGCCAAAAACATTCAGTACTTC.